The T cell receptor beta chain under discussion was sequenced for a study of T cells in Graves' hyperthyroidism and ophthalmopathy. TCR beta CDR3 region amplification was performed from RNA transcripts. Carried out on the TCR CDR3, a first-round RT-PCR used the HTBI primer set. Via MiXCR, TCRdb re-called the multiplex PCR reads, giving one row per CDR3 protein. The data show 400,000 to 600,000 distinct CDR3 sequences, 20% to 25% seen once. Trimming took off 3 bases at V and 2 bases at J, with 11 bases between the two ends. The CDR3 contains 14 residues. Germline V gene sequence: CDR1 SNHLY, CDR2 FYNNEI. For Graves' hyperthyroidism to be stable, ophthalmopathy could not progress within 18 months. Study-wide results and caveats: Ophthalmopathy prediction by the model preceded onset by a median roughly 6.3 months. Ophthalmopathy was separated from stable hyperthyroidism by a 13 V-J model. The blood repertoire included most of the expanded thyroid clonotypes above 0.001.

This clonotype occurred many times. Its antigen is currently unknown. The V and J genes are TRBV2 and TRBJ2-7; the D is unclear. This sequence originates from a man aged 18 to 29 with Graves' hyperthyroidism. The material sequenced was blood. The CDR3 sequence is CASSDRPITYEQYF. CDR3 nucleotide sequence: TGTGCCAGCAGTGACAGGCCAATTACCTACGAGCAGTACTTC.